The 26 T cell receptor beta chains below come from one sample, sequenced in a study of spatial heterogeneity in lung cancer. Findings and limits, study-wide: Tumors with more nonsynonymous mutations had more expanded intratumoral alpha and beta TCRs.

A single record per CDR3 protein comes from TCRdb applying MiXCR to the 5' RACE reads. Among about 100,000 distinct CDR3 sequences listed, nearly 4.5% were seen once. Sample time point: sample taken at primary tumor resection. No antigens are known for them. This specimen consisted of lung tumor tissue, obtained at surgery. The origin of the receptors is a male donor with early-stage non-small cell lung cancer.

This clonotype has a count of ten or more. The CDR3 region is CASSLWNYGYTF. In DNA, the CDR3 is TGTGCCAGCAGCTTATGGAACTATGGCTACACCTTC. The chain combines TRBV11-2 with TRBJ1-2; D gene ambiguous. The CDR3 spans 12 residues. The V gene lost 2 bases and the J gene lost 2 bases, with 3 bases spanning the gap. Per germline, CDR1 SGHAT and CDR2 FQNNGV.

This clonotype was picked up many times. The chain has TRBV5-4 and TRBJ2-7; tentative D call: TRBD2 (5 bases). Trimming shortened V by 3 bases and J by 0 bases, and 10 bases separated the two germline ends. This CDR3 is 14 amino acids long. Looked up from germline, CDR1 is SGHNT and CDR2 is YYREEE (reference sequence). The CDR3: CASSSDWNSYEQYF. The CDR3 coding sequence is TGTGCCAGCAGCTCGGACTGGAACTCCTACGAGCAGTACTTC. Together with reference TRBV5-4 and TRBJ2-7, the CDR3 gives the full variable domain: ETGVTQSPTHLIKTRGQQVTLRCSSQSGHNTVSWYQQALGQGPQFIFQYYREEENGRGNFPPRFSGLQFPNYSSELNVNALELDDSALYLCASSSDWNSYEQYFGPGTRLTVT.

The chain carries TRBV7-9 and TRBJ2-1; 8 nucleotides agree with TRBD2. Germline assignment: CDR1 SEHNR and CDR2 FQNEAQ (reference sequence). The CDR3 consists of 14 residues. The V gene end was trimmed by 5 bases and the J gene end by 6 bases; junction bases not matched to a gene: 6. CDR3 in amino acids: CASSPSGSPNEQFF. CDR3 DNA sequence: TGTGCCAGCAGCCCCAGCGGGAGCCCCAATGAGCAGTTCTTC.

This clonotype appeared many times. The genes are TRBV29-1 and TRBJ1-2, with 11 bases aligning to TRBD1. There are 10 residues in the CDR3. Germline loops: CDR1 SQVTM, CDR2 ANQGSEA. As DNA, the CDR3 is TGCGGGACAGGGGGCTATGGCTACACCTTC. This translates into CGTGGYGYTF.

In this sample, this clonotype turned up many times. The chain is built from TRBV4-1 and TRBJ2-1, with 8 nucleotides matching TRBD2. The CDR3 totals 16 residues. V gave up 4 bases and J gave up 8 bases; unmatched junction bases: 13. Germline V gene data show CDR1 as MGHRA and CDR2 as YSYEKL. The CDR3 loop is CASSPSPGLVLDEQFF. As DNA, the CDR3 is TGCGCCAGCAGCCCGAGCCCGGGACTAGTGCTGGATGAGCAGTTCTTC.

A remark on this clonotype: This may be a read error: a much more frequent sequence differs by one nucleotide. The chain employs TRBV12-3 or TRBV12-4 and TRBJ1-1, with D hard to call. CDR3 length: 13 amino acids. CDR3 amino acids: CVSTTPSNTEAFF. DNA for the CDR3: TGTGTCAGCACAACCCCTTCTAACACTGAAGCTTTCTTT.

This clonotype was seen at least ten times. The V and J genes are TRBV5-1 and TRBJ2-7; TRBD2 aligns across 11 bases. Trimming removed 1 base from V and 6 bases from J; junction bases left unmatched: 15. CDR1 and CDR2 from the germline V gene are SGHRS and YFSETQ. The CDR3 is 18 residues long. CDR3 sequence reads: CASSLTPHGTSGRPEQYF. The CDR3 coding sequence is TGCGCCAGCAGCTTGACGCCCCATGGGACTAGCGGTCGACCCGAGCAGTACTTC.

V is TRBV5-1 and J is TRBJ1-1, with unresolved D. CDR1 is SGHRS and CDR2 is YFSETQ in the germline V gene. The CDR3 extends over 13 amino acids. Trimming took off 6 bases at V and 3 bases at J, with 12 bases between the two ends. Here the CDR3 DNA reads TGCGCCAGCACTCCATTCGGGGACACTGAAGCTTTCTTT. Translation: CASTPFGDTEAFF.

This clonotype was seen repeatedly, ten times or more. CDR3 protein: CASSLGRGYENIQYF. The DNA for the CDR3 is TGTGCCAGCAGTTTGGGCAGGGGGTACGAAAACATTCAGTACTTC. The chain joins TRBV12-3 or TRBV12-4 to TRBJ2-4; 7 positions agree with TRBD1. The CDR3 covers 15 residues. V lost 3 bases, J lost 5 bases, and 7 bases stayed unmatched.

This clonotype came up many times. The CDR3 reads CASTQAGVREQYF. The CDR3 region has the DNA TGTGCCAGCACCCAAGCGGGAGTAAGGGAGCAGTACTTC. The chain joins TRBV28 to TRBJ2-7; TRBD2 matches 8 bases. V shed 7 bases, J shed 7 bases, and the junction held 9 bases outside the gene matches. CDR3 length: 13 residues. In germline, CDR1 is MDHEN, CDR2 SYDVKM.

This clonotype was detected ten times or more. The V and J genes are TRBV2 and TRBJ1-4; D perhaps matches TRBD1 (5 bases). The V gene's germline CDR1 is SNHLY and CDR2 FYNNEI. There are 17 residues in the CDR3. Trimming removed 7 bases at V and 8 bases at J, with 26 bases between. CDR3 DNA sequence: TGTGCCAGCAAGGGGTCCGGCGGACGCCTGAGAGAGGAAAAACTGTTTTTT. It yields the protein CASKGSGGRLREEKLFF. The full variable domain, rest sourced from reference TRBV2 and TRBJ1-4, is EPEVTQTPSHQVTQMGQEVILRCVPISNHLYFYWYRQILGQKVEFLVSFYNNEISEKSEIFDDQFSVERPDGSNFTLKIRSTKLEDSAMYFCASKGSGGRLREEKLFFGSGTQLSVL.

This clonotype was seen repeatedly, ten times or more. This CDR3 is CASSVGYVGGRGTDTQYF. As DNA, the CDR3 is TGCGCCAGCAGCGTCGGCTATGTGGGGGGGAGAGGTACAGATACGCAGTATTTT. The rearrangement links TRBV4-1 to TRBJ2-3; 7 bases fit TRBD2. The V gene's germline CDR1 is MGHRA and CDR2 YSYEKL. Losses at the gene ends were 5 bases for V and 3 bases for J; bases not matched to a gene: 17. The CDR3 has 18 residues.

This clonotype was recorded many times. The gene calls are TRBV28 and TRBJ1-4; TRBD1 matches at 8 bases. Germline lookup yields CDR1 MDHEN and CDR2 SYDVKM. The CDR3 loop spans 15 amino acids. Losses at the gene ends were 3 bases for V and 0 bases for J; bases not matched to a gene: 0. The CDR3, as DNA: TGTGCCAGCAGTTTGGACAGGGCAACTAATGAAAAACTGTTTTTT. Its protein product is CASSLDRATNEKLFF.

This clonotype showed up just a few times. The chain combines TRBV27 with TRBJ1-2, with D hard to call. Trimming left V 3 bases short and J 0 bases short, with 11 bases between. The CDR3 sequence is 15 residues long. Germline lookup yields CDR1 MNHEY and CDR2 SMNVEV (reference sequence). The CDR3 loop is CASSFTASANYGYTF. In DNA, the CDR3 is TGTGCCAGCAGTTTCACCGCCAGTGCTAACTATGGCTACACCTTC.

This clonotype was picked up a small number of times. V usage is TRBV12-2 and J usage is TRBJ1-2. TRBV12-2 is designated a pseudogene. This CDR3 is built from 18 residues. The CDR3 loop is CASRLERDGTVPHYGYTF. CDR3 in DNA: TGTGCAAGTCGCTTAGAACGGGATGGCACCGTACCACACTATGGCTACACCTTC.

This clonotype has at least ten counts. The chain couples TRBV4-2 to TRBJ2-7; D is unclear. Germline V lookup: CDR1 LGHNA, CDR2 YNFKEQ. The length of the CDR3 is 12 residues. Trimming stripped 0 bases from V and 8 bases from J, with 8 bases between. The CDR3 DNA follows: TGTGCCAGCAGCCAAGATCTGGGTCAGCAGTACTTC. Protein: CASSQDLGQQYF.

This clonotype was observed at least ten times. The chain uses TRBV20-1 and TRBJ2-4; D possibly uses TRBD1 or TRBD2 (5 bases each). CDR3 length: 14 residues. Trimming stripped 6 bases from V and 1 base from J, with 13 bases between. CDR1 is DFQATT, CDR2 SNEGSKA, per germline (reference sequence). The CDR3 loop is CSASWGWAKNIQYF. The CDR3 DNA reads TGCAGTGCGAGCTGGGGGTGGGCCAAAAACATTCAGTACTTC.

V gene TRBV12-3 or TRBV12-4 combines with J gene TRBJ2-3; TRBD2 matches 10 bases. The CDR3 has 12 residues. J lost 6 bases, V lost 11 bases, and 5 bases had no gene match. CDR3 in DNA: TGTGCCGTTACTAGCGGGACGGATACGCAGTATTTT. The encoded protein is CAVTSGTDTQYF.

In its sample, this clonotype was seen many times. The chain has TRBV20-1 and TRBJ1-2; the match to TRBD1 covers 7 bases. The CDR3 runs 13 residues. V trimming: 6 bases; J trimming: 8 bases; junction bases outside the gene matches: 12. Germline CDR1 DFQATT, CDR2 SNEGSKA (reference sequence). The CDR3 nucleotides read TGCAGTGCCCTGGACAGGAGAGGGCAAGGCTACACCTTC. Translating gives CSALDRRGQGYTF.

With regard to this clonotype: This may be a read error, as it is one base from a much larger clone. The V and J genes are TRBV4-1 and TRBJ1-5, with unresolved D. Germline V gives CDR1 MGHRA, CDR2 YSYEKL. There are 14 residues in the CDR3. The CDR3 DNA reads TGCGCCAGCAGCCAAGTAAGGCCAAATCAGCCCCGGCATTTT. It codes for CASSQVRPNQPRHF.

V and J are TRBV6-1 and TRBJ2-1; 14 positions agree with TRBD2. CDR3 length: 18 residues. Unmatched junction bases numbered 10, after V lost 5 bases and J lost 4 bases. CDR1 is MNHNS, CDR2 SASEGT, per germline. This CDR3 is CASSPSGTSGRGYNEQFF. For the CDR3, the DNA is TGTGCCAGCAGTCCTTCCGGGACTAGCGGGAGAGGGTACAATGAGCAGTTCTTC.

This clonotype was seen at least ten times. The chain employs TRBV5-1 and TRBJ2-1; D not resolved. The germline gives CDR1 SGHRS, CDR2 YFSETQ. The CDR3 length is 14 residues. The V gene lost 6 bases and the J gene lost 0 bases, with 10 bases spanning the gap. CDR3 protein: CASNAGTSYNEQFF. CDR3 bases: TGCGCCAGCAATGCAGGAACCTCCTACAATGAGCAGTTCTTC.

This clonotype was detected many times. The chain links TRBV10-3 to TRBJ2-7; no clear D. The CDR3 totals 14 residues. Trimming removed 0 bases from V and 6 bases from J, with 12 bases in between. CDR1 and CDR2 from the germline V gene are ENHRY and SYGVKD. The CDR3 bases are TGTGCCATCAGTGAGTCTGCTGGATTGGGCGAGCAGTACTTC. Protein sequence: CAISESAGLGEQYF.

This clonotype has ten or more counts. CDR3 region: CSGTGAGSPLHF. The CDR3, as DNA: TGCAGTGGGACAGGGGCCGGGTCACCCCTCCACTTT. This chain uses TRBV20-1 with TRBJ1-6; 9 bases map to TRBD1. This CDR3 has 12 residues. From germline, CDR1 is DFQATT and CDR2 SNEGSKA (reference sequence). Trimming at V came to 7 bases and at J to 10 bases, leaving 5 bases not matched to a gene.

This clonotype was observed many times. This chain connects TRBV6-2 or TRBV6-3 to TRBJ2-5, with D perhaps TRBD2 (6 bases). The CDR3 covers 14 residues. V dropped 5 bases and J dropped 5 bases, with 15 bases sitting between them. CDR1 is MNHEY and CDR2 is SVGEGT in the germline V gene. The CDR3 region is CASSHLEGLETQYF. CDR3 coding DNA: TGTGCCAGCAGTCACCTGGAGGGCCTGGAGACCCAGTACTTC.

This clonotype appeared a few times. The chain carries TRBV9 and TRBJ2-2; 10 nucleotides align to TRBD2. There are 15 residues in the CDR3. The germline V gene has CDR1 SGDLS and CDR2 YYNGEE. V lost 4 bases and J lost 6; bases outside the gene matches: 6. In nucleotides, the CDR3 is TGTGCCAGCAGCTCCGGGACTAGCGACGCCGGGGAGCTGTTTTTT. Its translation: CASSSGTSDAGELFF.